The source of this T cell receptor (beta chain) is a study of CD8 T cells in Susac syndrome. Trimming shortened V by 4 bases and J by 4 bases, and 19 bases separated the two germline ends. CDR3 length equals 15 residues. Germline CDR1 is GTSNPN and CDR2 is SVGIG (reference sequence). cDNA came from roughly 0.53 to 1 ug RNA primed by random hexamers. Amplification of TCR beta CDR3 was carried out by immunoSEQ multiplex PCR, which covered 54 Vbeta and 13 Jbeta segments. A single record per CDR3 protein comes from TCRdb applying MiXCR to the immunoSEQ multiplex PCR reads. The top ten clones hold approximately 0.081% of a sample with around 200,000 distinct CDR3 sequences, around 95% of them seen once. High-throughput TCR beta sequencing covered peripheral CD8+ and CD4+ T cells. Negative isolation was used for CD8+ and CD4+ T cells and FACS enrichment for TEMRA cells.

Sequenced input: CD4+ T cells from PBMCs. The gene calls are TRBV30 and TRBJ1-1, with D possibly matching TRBD1 (5 bases). This clonotype originated in a human donor with multiple sclerosis. This chain's CDR3 is CAWTPPGGTGTEAFF. CDR3 bases: TGTGCCTGGACTCCCCCGGGGGGTACGGGCACTGAAGCTTTCTTT.